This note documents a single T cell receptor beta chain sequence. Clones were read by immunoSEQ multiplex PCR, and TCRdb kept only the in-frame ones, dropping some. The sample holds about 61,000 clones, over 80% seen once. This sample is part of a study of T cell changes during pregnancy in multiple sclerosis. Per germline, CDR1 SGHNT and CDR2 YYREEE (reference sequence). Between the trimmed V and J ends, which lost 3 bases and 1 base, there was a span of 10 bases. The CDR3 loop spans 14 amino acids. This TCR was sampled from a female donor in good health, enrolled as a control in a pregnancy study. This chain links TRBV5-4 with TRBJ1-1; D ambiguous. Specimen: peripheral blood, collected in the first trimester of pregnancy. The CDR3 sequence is CASSSFGRNTEAFF. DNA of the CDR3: TGTGCCAGCAGCTCATTCGGGAGGAACACTGAAGCTTTCTTT.